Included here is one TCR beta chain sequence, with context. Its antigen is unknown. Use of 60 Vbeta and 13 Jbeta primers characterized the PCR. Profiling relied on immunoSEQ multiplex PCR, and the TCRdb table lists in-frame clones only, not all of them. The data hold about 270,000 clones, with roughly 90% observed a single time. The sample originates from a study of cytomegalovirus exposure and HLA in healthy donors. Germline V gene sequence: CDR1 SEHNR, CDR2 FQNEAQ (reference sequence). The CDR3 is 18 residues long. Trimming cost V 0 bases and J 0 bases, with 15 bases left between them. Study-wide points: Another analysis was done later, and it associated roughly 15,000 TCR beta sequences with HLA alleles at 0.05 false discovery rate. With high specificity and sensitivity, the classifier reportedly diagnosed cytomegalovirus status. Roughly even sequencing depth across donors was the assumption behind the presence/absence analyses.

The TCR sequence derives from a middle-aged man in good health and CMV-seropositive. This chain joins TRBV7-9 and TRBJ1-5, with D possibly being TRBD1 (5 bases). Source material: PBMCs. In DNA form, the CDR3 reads TGTGCCAGCAGCTTAGCTCCGGACGGGGGATATAGCAATCAGCCCCAGCATTTT. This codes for CASSLAPDGGYSNQPQHF. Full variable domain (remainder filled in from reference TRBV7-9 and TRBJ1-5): DTGVSQNPRHKITKRGQNVTFRCDPISEHNRLYWYRQTLGQGPEFLTYFQNEAQLEKSRLLSDRFSAERPKGSFSTLEIQRTEQGDSAMYLCASSLAPDGGYSNQPQHFGDGTRLSIL.